A selection of T cell receptor beta chains follows, all from one sample in a study of cytomegalovirus exposure and HLA in healthy donors. The assay was immunoSEQ multiplex PCR, and TCRdb's table has in-frame clones only and misses some. Seen here are under 200,000 clones, over 70% observed once, and the top ten hold about 7.7%. Sequences were obtained from PBMCs. The receptor set was obtained from a woman aged 40 to 50 in good health and CMV-seropositive. Each CDR3 is given with its conserved first and last residue. A D gene is named only where the DNA matches it firmly. Only part of the rows carry a size: once, few, many, or a class if the clone is expanded.

CDR3nt,CDR3aa,abundance,d_gene,v_gene,j_gene
TGTGCCAGCAACTCGGGGGATGCAACTAATGAAAAACTGTTTTTT,CASNSGDATNEKLFF,once,NA,TRBV7-9,TRBJ1-4
TGTGCCAGCAGTGAACCTTCCAGGGGGAACATTCAGTACTTC,CASSEPSRGNIQYF,NA,TRBD1,TRBV25-1,TRBJ2-4
TGTGCCAGCAGTCGTACAGGGACAGAGGGTGGCTACACCTTC,CASSRTGTEGGYTF,NA,TRBD1,TRBV6-6,TRBJ1-2
TGTGCCAGCAGTCCTCTTCGGAGCTACTCCTACGAGCAGTACTTC,CASSPLRSYSYEQYF,NA,NA,TRBV27,TRBJ2-7
TGTGCCAGCAGCCCGGGACAGGTTGGCCTCACTGAAGCTTTCTTT,CASSPGQVGLTEAFF,NA,TRBD1,TRBV13,TRBJ1-1
TGCAGTGCTCCGACAGCCTATGGCTACACCTTC,CSAPTAYGYTF,few,NA,TRBV20-1,TRBJ1-2
TGCGCCAGCAGCTTGGATTTGACAGGGGTCCCCAACTATGGCTACACCTTC,CASSLDLTGVPNYGYTF,NA,TRBD1,TRBV5-1,TRBJ1-2
TGTGCCAGCAGCTTGGACAATAGCCTCGAGCAGTTCTTC,CASSLDNSLEQFF,NA,NA,TRBV7-3,TRBJ2-1
TGTGCCAGCAGGGACTTGGGTAGGGAGACCCAGTACTTC,CASRDLGRETQYF,NA,NA,TRBV27,TRBJ2-5
TGCGCCAGCAGCTTGGGCCTCGGTCGAGAAGCCTACGAGCAGTACTTC,CASSLGLGREAYEQYF,NA,NA,TRBV5-1,TRBJ2-7
TGTGCCAGCAGTGGAAGGGACAGGGGGTTCAATGAGCAGTTCTTC,CASSGRDRGFNEQFF,NA,TRBD1,TRBV2,TRBJ2-1
TGTGCCAGCAGCCCCCCGATCAGAACGGAGGGCTACACCTTC,CASSPPIRTEGYTF,NA,NA,TRBV7-2,TRBJ1-2
TGCGCCAGCAGCCGGGACAGGGGCACAGATACGCAGTATTTT,CASSRDRGTDTQYF,NA,TRBD1,TRBV4-3,TRBJ2-3
TGTGCCAGCAGCTCCGGGACTAGCGGGGAGACCCAGTACTTC,CASSSGTSGETQYF,NA,TRBD2,TRBV7-2,TRBJ2-5
TGTGCCAGCAGTTTCCGAGTCGACACTGAAGCTTTCTTT,CASSFRVDTEAFF,NA,NA,TRBV6-5,TRBJ1-1
TGTGCCATCAGTGAGTTCGTCAATCAGCCCCAGCATTTT,CAISEFVNQPQHF,NA,NA,TRBV10-3,TRBJ1-5
TGTGCCAGCAGCCCACGAGCGGGAAGGTCCTACGAGCAGTACTTC,CASSPRAGRSYEQYF,NA,TRBD2,TRBV5-6,TRBJ2-7
TGTGCCAGCAGTCGAAGGTCGGGGGGGGCGTCCGAGCAGTACTTC,CASSRRSGGASEQYF,few,TRBD2,TRBV6-5,TRBJ2-7
TGTGCCTGGAGTTCCAACAGGGGGAACCACTACGAGCAGTACTTC,CAWSSNRGNHYEQYF,NA,TRBD1,TRBV30,TRBJ2-7
TGTGCCAGAGGGGCCTTACCGATGAACACTGAAGCTTTCTTT,CARGALPMNTEAFF,NA,NA,TRBV6-5,TRBJ1-1
TGTGCCAGTAGTATATCGGGTCCGGGAACTTTCTTT,CASSISGPGTFF,NA,NA,TRBV19,TRBJ1-1
TGTGCCTGGAGTTTAGATAGAGGGGGAGCTTTCTTT,CAWSLDRGGAFF,NA,NA,TRBV30,TRBJ1-1
TGTGCCAGCAGCTTGCTCAGGAACACTGAAGCTTTCTTT,CASSLLRNTEAFF,NA,NA,TRBV11-3,TRBJ1-1
TGTTCCAGCAGCCTCACTACAGATACGCAGTATTTT,CSSSLTTDTQYF,few,NA,TRBV7-9,TRBJ2-3
TGTGCCAGCAATCAAGACAGAACTAGCACAGATACGCAGTATTTT,CASNQDRTSTDTQYF,NA,NA,TRBV27,TRBJ2-3
TGTGCCAGCAGCTTATTATCGGGACAGTACAATGAGCAGTTCTTC,CASSLLSGQYNEQFF,NA,TRBD1,TRBV7-9,TRBJ2-1
TGTGCCAGCCAGATTTCGGGACTTCCCACAGATACGCAGTATTTT,CASQISGLPTDTQYF,NA,NA,TRBV27,TRBJ2-3
TGTGCCAGCAGCCAAGTGGGGGGAAGCTACGAGCAGTACTTC,CASSQVGGSYEQYF,NA,NA,TRBV14,TRBJ2-7
TGCAGCTTTCGGGTGGCCGGGGAGCTGTTTTTT,CSFRVAGELFF,NA,NA,TRBV29-1,TRBJ2-2
TGTGCCAGTAGGGGCCCAGGGGTCGAGAATCAGCCCCAGCATTTT,CASRGPGVENQPQHF,NA,NA,TRBV19,TRBJ1-5
TGTGCCAGTAGTAATAGCGGGGGGGCTTACAATGAGCAGTTCTTC,CASSNSGGAYNEQFF,NA,TRBD2,TRBV19,TRBJ2-1